These 32 T cell receptor beta chains originate from one sample sequenced in a study of T-cell memory formation after mild COVID-19. One entry per CDR3 protein, called by TCRdb with MiXCR from the 5' RACE reads. The table lists 450,000 to 650,000 distinct CDR3 sequences, over 15% of them singletons. The sequenced material came from PBMCs or a T cell subset sorted from them (not recorded which). All receptors derive from an adult woman who had mild COVID-19 (a few samples of this study predate the infection). Cell type and time point are not known.

This clonotype was counted a few times. The chain recombines TRBV18 with TRBJ2-1; tentatively, D is TRBD2 (6 bases). Germline V gene lookup returns CDR1 KGHSH and CDR2 LQKENI. V dropped 5 bases and J dropped 4 bases, with 18 bases sitting between them. The CDR3 contains 16 residues. CDR3 in DNA: TGTGCCAGCTCAGCCCCGTCGGGACTCCAATACAATGAGCAGTTCTTC. Amino acid sequence: CASSAPSGLQYNEQFF.

This rearrangement joins TRBV6-4 to TRBJ2-7, with D possibly called TRBD1 or TRBD2 (5 bases each). CDR1 is MRHNA, CDR2 SNTAGT, per germline. The CDR3 runs 17 residues. Trimming removed 2 bases from V and 9 bases from J, with 26 bases in between. The CDR3 coding sequence is TGTGCCAGCAGTGACATCGAGGGGACGAACACCTACGAAGGGCAGTACTTC. It codes for CASSDIEGTNTYEGQYF.

This chain uses TRBV3-1 with TRBJ2-7; TRBD1 aligns across 10 bases. Trimming took 4 bases from V and 5 from J; bases not matched to a gene: 5. This CDR3 has 14 amino acids. Germline CDR1 reads LGHDT; CDR2 reads YNNKEL (reference sequence). The CDR3 protein is CASSPGQGLHEQYF. DNA of the CDR3: TGTGCCAGCAGCCCGGGACAGGGGCTCCACGAGCAGTACTTC.

CDR3 sequence: CASSENAGRVHEQYF. The CDR3 coding sequence is TGTGCCAGCAGTGAAAACGCTGGTAGAGTCCACGAGCAGTACTTC. This rearrangement joins TRBV6-1 to TRBJ2-7; D unresolved. Trimming removed 2 bases at V and 5 bases at J, with 16 bases between. This CDR3 comprises 15 residues. Germline CDR1 is MNHNS and CDR2 is SASEGT.

This clonotype has just a few counts. The rearrangement uses TRBV4-3 and TRBJ1-2, with D hard to call. The germline CDR1 and CDR2 sequences are LGHNA and YSLEER. V was trimmed by 0 bases and J by 4 bases, leaving 12 bases between them. The CDR3 is 15 amino acids. The chain's CDR3 is CASSQDSHYSYGYTF. CDR3 DNA sequence: TGCGCCAGCAGCCAAGATTCACATTACAGCTATGGCTACACCTTC.

This clonotype appeared many times. The chain links TRBV4-3 to TRBJ2-2; D gene unclear. Trimming shortened V by 0 bases and J by 2 bases, and 7 bases separated the two germline ends. CDR3 length: 15 residues. Germline V CDR1 and CDR2: LGHNA, YSLEER. CDR3: CASSQEEGNTGELFF. The CDR3 DNA sequence: TGCGCCAGCAGCCAAGAGGAAGGAAACACCGGGGAGCTGTTTTTT.

The CDR3: CASSPPSGAKETQYF. The CDR3 DNA reads TGCGCCAGCAGCCCCCCGAGCGGGGCTAAAGAGACCCAGTACTTC. V gene TRBV5-1 combines with J gene TRBJ2-5; 7 bases are shared with TRBD2. V shed 4 bases and J 3 bases; nucleotides not matched to a gene: 9. CDR1 SGHRS and CDR2 YFSETQ come from the germline V gene. The length of the CDR3 is 15 residues.

The table lists this clonotype with a few counts. The chain joins TRBV5-1 to TRBJ2-1, with 7 bases identical to TRBD2. The germline CDR1 and CDR2 sequences are SGHRS and YFSETQ. The ends lost 2 bases at V and 2 bases at J; junction bases unmatched: 7. CDR3 length: 16 amino acids. For the CDR3, the DNA is TGCGCCAGCAGCTTCGTCGAGCGGGACCCCTACAATGAGCAGTTCTTC. It encodes CASSFVERDPYNEQFF.

The V gene is TRBV12-5, the J gene TRBJ2-7; D is tentatively TRBD1 or TRBD2 (5 bases each). V lost 4 bases, J lost 3 bases, and 22 bases lay in between. Germline values: CDR1 LGHNT, CDR2 FRNRAP. The length of the CDR3 is 17 residues. CDR3 DNA: TGTGCTAGTGGTTCCTACCCGGGACCTCCGGGGAACTACGAGCAGTACTTC. The encoded protein is CASGSYPGPPGNYEQYF.

This clonotype has ten or more counts. This sequence joins TRBV20-1 and TRBJ2-2; D is unclear. V was trimmed by 0 bases and J by 8 bases, leaving 10 bases between them. Germline-derived CDR1 and CDR2 are DFQATT and SNEGSKA (reference sequence). The CDR3 totals 13 residues. The CDR3: CSARDRSRGELFF. Here the CDR3 DNA reads TGCAGTGCTAGAGATCGTTCGAGAGGGGAGCTGTTTTTT.

The chain uses TRBV24-1 and TRBJ2-1; a possible D gene is TRBD1 (6 bases). Germline V gene lookup returns CDR1 KGHDR and CDR2 SFDVKD. The germline V and J ends were trimmed by 9 bases and 5 bases, with 13 bases remaining between them. The CDR3 is 13 amino acids. This chain's CDR3 is CATLGAGHNEQFF. The CDR3 region has the DNA TGTGCCACCTTGGGGGCAGGGCACAATGAGCAGTTCTTC.

The rearrangement joins TRBV20-1 to TRBJ2-5; D uncertain. V lost 0 bases, J lost 2 bases, and 7 bases lay in between. The germline gives CDR1 DFQATT, CDR2 SNEGSKA (reference sequence). There are 13 residues in the CDR3. Here the CDR3 reads CSARDPRQETQYF. In nucleotides, the CDR3 is TGCAGTGCTAGAGATCCCAGACAAGAGACCCAGTACTTC.

The chain combines TRBV20-1 with TRBJ1-1, with 7 bases that match TRBD1. CDR3 length equals 13 residues. The trim removed 5 bases at V and 5 bases at J, leaving 8 bases unmatched. Germline values: CDR1 DFQATT, CDR2 SNEGSKA (reference sequence). The CDR3 region has the DNA TGCAGTGCTCCCGGGACAGCGGCTACTGAAGCTTTCTTT. Protein: CSAPGTAATEAFF.

The chain couples TRBV29-1 to TRBJ1-1; perhaps TRBD1 as D (5 bases). The CDR3 covers 13 residues. Per germline, CDR1 SQVTM and CDR2 ANQGSEA. Deletions cut 0 bases from V and 0 bases from J, with 5 bases between. CDR3 in DNA: TGCAGCGTTGAAGAACAGGTGAACACTGAAGCTTTCTTT. Its translation: CSVEEQVNTEAFF. Supplemented by reference TRBV29-1 and TRBJ1-1, the full variable domain reads SAVISQKPSRDICQRGTSLTIQCQVDSQVTMMFWYRQQPGQSLTLIATANQGSEATYESGFVIDKFPISRPNLTFSTLTVSNMSPEDSSIYLCSVEEQVNTEAFFGQGTRLTVV.

The chain recombines TRBV12-3 or TRBV12-4 with TRBJ2-7; D remains ambiguous. V gave up 6 bases and J gave up 2 bases, with 11 bases separating them. The length of the CDR3 is 13 residues. CDR3 DNA sequence: TGTGCCAGCAGCCGGATGGTCGCCTACGAGCAGTACTTC. Its protein is CASSRMVAYEQYF.

J is TRBJ2-7 and V is TRBV6-2 or TRBV6-3, with a weak D call TRBD1 (6 bases). Deletions cut 5 bases from V and 2 bases from J, with 25 bases between. The CDR3 loop spans 18 amino acids. Germline lookup yields CDR1 MNHEY and CDR2 SVGEGT. Here the CDR3 reads CASSIDRFPLGSAYEQYF. The CDR3 DNA reads as TGTGCCAGCAGTATTGACAGGTTCCCCCTGGGTTCGGCCTACGAGCAGTACTTC.

The rearrangement joins TRBV18 to TRBJ2-5; D not certain. The CDR3 is 18 amino acids. V lost 1 base to trimming and J lost 3 bases, with 21 bases between them. The V gene's germline CDR1 is KGHSH and CDR2 LQKENI. CDR3 region: CASSPRAPNWSKKETQYF. The CDR3 DNA follows: TGTGCCAGCTCACCACGGGCCCCCAACTGGTCAAAGAAAGAGACCCAGTACTTC. Complete variable domain (other parts from reference TRBV18 and TRBJ2-5): NAGVMQNPRHLVRRRGQEARLRCSPMKGHSHVYWYRQLPEEGLKFMVYLQKENIIDESGMPKERFSAEFPKEGPSILRIQQVVRGDSAAYFCASSPRAPNWSKKETQYFGPGTRLLVL.

The CDR3 nucleotides are TGTGCCAGCACCTTAGGAGGGGAAGAGACCCAGTACTTC. It is translated as CASTLGGEETQYF. This chain uses TRBV12-3 or TRBV12-4 with TRBJ2-5, with a tentative D call TRBD2 (6 bases). Trimming took 7 bases from V and 3 from J, leaving 12 bases between them. The length of the CDR3 is 13 residues.

The V and J genes are TRBV29-1 and TRBJ2-1; D is possibly TRBD1 (6 bases). The CDR3 spans 14 residues. CDR1 and CDR2 from the germline V gene are SQVTM and ANQGSEA. V dropped 5 bases and J dropped 0 bases, with 11 bases sitting between them. The DNA of the CDR3 is TGCAGCGTTACAGGGATGAGCTCCTACAATGAGCAGTTCTTC. Encoded protein: CSVTGMSSYNEQFF.

The gene calls are TRBV7-2 and TRBJ2-1; D gene ambiguous. V was clipped by 5 bases and J by 6 bases, with 11 bases between them. The CDR3 loop spans 13 amino acids. Germline loops: CDR1 SGHTA, CDR2 FQGNSA. The CDR3 DNA is TGTGCCAGCAGCACGGGCCCGCTCAATGAGCAGTTCTTC. It encodes CASSTGPLNEQFF.

This clonotype was recorded at least ten times. The gene calls are TRBV12-3 or TRBV12-4 and TRBJ2-7; TRBD2 might be the D (6 bases). Trimming stripped 6 bases from V and 7 bases from J, with 10 bases between. The CDR3 runs to 11 residues. CDR3 sequence: CASSLEGEQYF. As DNA, the CDR3 is TGTGCCAGCAGCTTGGAGGGTGAGCAGTACTTC.

The chain employs TRBV11-2 and TRBJ2-7; D is unresolved. Germline CDR1 and CDR2: SGHAT and FQNNGV. Between the trimmed V and J ends, which lost 2 bases and 0 bases, there was a span of 11 bases. CDR3 length equals 15 residues. CDR3 protein: CASSLQVGISYEQYF. In DNA, the CDR3 is TGTGCCAGCAGCTTACAAGTAGGAATCTCCTACGAGCAGTACTTC.

The gene calls are TRBV6-5 and TRBJ2-1; 8 bases map to TRBD1. CDR3 size: 15 residues. Germline V lookup: CDR1 MNHEY, CDR2 SVGAGI. J gave up 7 bases and V 6 bases, and 11 bases lay outside the gene matches. The CDR3 spells CASSRTGISSNEQFF. Here the CDR3 DNA reads TGTGCCAGCAGCCGGACAGGGATAAGCTCGAATGAGCAGTTCTTC.

This clonotype occurred a few times. The chain joins TRBV6-6 to TRBJ2-3, with D perhaps TRBD1 or TRBD2 (5 bases each). The germline V gene encodes CDR1 MNHNY and CDR2 SVGAGI (reference sequence). The CDR3 totals 14 residues. V dropped 5 bases and J dropped 5 bases, with 14 bases sitting between them. The CDR3 region has the DNA TGTGCCAGCAGTACTTCCTGGGACCGAGATACGCAGTATTTT. Amino acids: CASSTSWDRDTQYF.

The chain couples TRBV7-9 to TRBJ1-1; D remains unclear. V lost 5 bases and J 4 bases, leaving 14 bases between the germline ends. The CDR3 loop spans 14 amino acids. CDR1 is SEHNR and CDR2 is FQNEAQ in the germline V gene (reference sequence). The CDR3 here is CASSPAVGGTEAFF. DNA for the CDR3: TGTGCCAGCAGCCCCGCGGTGGGAGGCACTGAAGCTTTCTTT.

This clonotype was observed a handful of times. The chain combines TRBV7-2 with TRBJ2-3; weak D call: TRBD1 (6 bases). The CDR3 loop spans 18 amino acids. V was clipped by 1 base and J by 2 bases, with 19 bases between them. Germline V CDR1 and CDR2: SGHTA, FQGNSA. The CDR3 DNA is TGTGCCAGCAGCTTAGGGGGATTTTGGACAGCCTCCACAGATACGCAGTATTTT. Its protein product is CASSLGGFWTASTDTQYF.

This clonotype was detected only a few times. The junction departs from the called germline gene at one end, perhaps through a read error. The CDR3 region is CASNEGGSYGIEKLFF. CDR3 DNA sequence: TGTGCCAGCAATGAAGGGGGAAGCTATGGAATTGAAAAACTGTTTTTT. This sequence joins TRBV2 and TRBJ1-4; D perhaps matches TRBD1 (6 bases). The germline V gene encodes CDR1 SNHLY and CDR2 FYNNEI. CDR3 length: 16 amino acids.

This clonotype has more than one count but fewer than ten. This sequence joins TRBV12-3 or TRBV12-4 and TRBJ1-1; no clear D. Trimming pared 6 bases from V and 2 bases from J, leaving 13 bases between. This CDR3 has 14 amino acids. The CDR3 reads CASSRTGSNTEAFF. The CDR3 region has the DNA TGTGCCAGCAGCCGCACGGGGTCAAACACTGAAGCTTTCTTT.

This clonotype was found a few times. The V and J genes are TRBV5-6 and TRBJ2-2; D is unclear. Germline V gene lookup returns CDR1 SGHDT and CDR2 YYEEEE. The CDR3 covers 11 residues. The V gene lost 1 base and the J gene lost 7 bases, with 2 bases spanning the gap. The CDR3 is CASSLHGELFF. In nucleotides, the CDR3 is TGTGCCAGCAGCTTGCACGGGGAGCTGTTTTTT.

The chain joins TRBV7-9 to TRBJ2-7, with D unclear. Deletions cut 6 bases from V and 6 bases from J, with 15 bases between. The germline V gene encodes CDR1 SEHNR and CDR2 FQNEAQ (reference sequence). This CDR3 is built from 13 residues. The CDR3 nucleotides read TGTGCCAGCAGTCCACCCGGTCTTTCCGAGCAGTACTTC. This gives the protein CASSPPGLSEQYF.

The V and J genes are TRBV4-2 and TRBJ1-2; no clear D gene. The V gene's germline CDR1 is LGHNA and CDR2 YNFKEQ. CDR3 length: 14 residues. V was shortened by 1 base and J by 8 bases, with 14 bases between the two germline ends. CDR3 in DNA: TGTGCCAGCAGCCAAGGAACTCCGGCGGGCGGCTACACCTTC. Amino acids: CASSQGTPAGGYTF.

The chain links TRBV11-3 to TRBJ2-1; 11 nucleotides agree with TRBD2. Germline CDR1 and CDR2: SGHNT and YENEEA. The CDR3 is 16 residues long. J lost 5 bases, V lost 6 bases, and 9 bases had no gene match. The CDR3 is CASRKRASGGHNEQFF. CDR3 nucleotides: TGTGCCAGCAGGAAAAGGGCTAGCGGGGGGCACAATGAGCAGTTCTTC.